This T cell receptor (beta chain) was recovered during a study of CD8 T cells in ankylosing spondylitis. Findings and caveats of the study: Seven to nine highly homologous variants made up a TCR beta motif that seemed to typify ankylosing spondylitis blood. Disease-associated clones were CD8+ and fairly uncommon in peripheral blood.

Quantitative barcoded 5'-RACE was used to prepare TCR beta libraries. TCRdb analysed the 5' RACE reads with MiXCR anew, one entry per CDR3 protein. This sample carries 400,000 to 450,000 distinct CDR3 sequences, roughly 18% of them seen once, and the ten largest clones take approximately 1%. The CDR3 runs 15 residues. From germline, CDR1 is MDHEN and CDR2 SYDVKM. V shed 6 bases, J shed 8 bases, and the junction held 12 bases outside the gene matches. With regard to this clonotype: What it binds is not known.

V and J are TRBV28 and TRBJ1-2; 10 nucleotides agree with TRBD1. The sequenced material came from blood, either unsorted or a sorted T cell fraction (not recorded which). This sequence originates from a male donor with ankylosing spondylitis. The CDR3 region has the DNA TGTGCCAGCAGCCAATCCGGACAGGGGGTAGGGGGCTACACCTTC. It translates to CASSQSGQGVGGYTF.